Sequencing of this T cell receptor beta chain was carried out in a study of T-cell reconstitution after alpha-beta-depleted transplantation in children. Points on this clonotype: As yet, its antigen is unknown.

Broader study findings: The origin of high day-60 TCRbeta diversity in some patients lay in surviving recipient T cells and thymic progenitors. Where alpha-beta T cells came from about two months after transplant was reportedly several hundred expanded graft clones. Diversity and T-cell counts at one year after transplant derived mostly from new T cells.

TCRbeta library construction was performed incorporating unique molecular identifiers. MiXCR was run by TCRdb on the PCR reads, yielding one entry per CDR3 protein. The repertoire has hundreds of thousands of distinct CDR3 sequences, roughly 15% of them found once; the top ten carry about 4.6%. This CDR3 has 16 amino acids. The V end was cut by 2 bases, the J end by 2 bases, with 13 bases between. Germline CDR1 KGHSH, CDR2 LQKENI. The sequence was collected from a male patient between 10 and 17 years old who had a stem cell transplant for acute lymphoblastic leukemia, so the T cells may come from the graft donor. Sequenced here: PBMCs, mostly from graft donor cells, sampled 360 days after TCRalphabeta/CD19-depleted stem cell transplant. The gene calls are TRBV18 and TRBJ1-5; TRBD1 is a possible D gene (6 bases). The CDR3 coding sequence is TGTGCCAGCTCACCAGCTACAGGGTGGGGCAATCAGCCCCAGCATTTT. Amino acids: CASSPATGWGNQPQHF. Supplemented by reference TRBV18 and TRBJ1-5, the full variable domain reads NAGVMQNPRHLVRRRGQEARLRCSPMKGHSHVYWYRQLPEEGLKFMVYLQKENIIDESGMPKERFSAEFPKEGPSILRIQQVVRGDSAAYFCASSPATGWGNQPQHFGDGTRLSIL.